The clone carrying this T cell receptor beta chain appeared a few times. Its antigen is not identified. The record originates from a study of T-cell memory formation after mild COVID-19. On the study more broadly: Largely, TCR clusters stayed within a single donor. General observations from the study: Chiefly within CM and EM were the contracting CD4+ clones; CD8+ ones were within EMRA.

The CDR3 extends over 14 amino acids. Trimming pared 6 bases from V and 7 bases from J, leaving 18 bases between. 5'RACE primed from the constant segment yielded TCR alpha and TCR beta cDNA libraries bearing sample barcodes and UMIs. One entry per CDR3 protein, called by TCRdb with MiXCR from the 5' RACE reads. The sample has some 120,000 distinct CDR3 sequences, about 18% seen once. This chain joins TRBV12-3 or TRBV12-4 and TRBJ2-5; no definite D call. This TCR derives from a man younger than 35 who had mild COVID-19 (a few samples of this study predate the infection). Cell type and time point are not known. The sequenced material came from PBMCs or a T cell subset sorted from them (not recorded which). This chain's CDR3 is CASSGSMEGTTQYF. CDR3 nucleotides: TGTGCCAGCAGCGGGTCGATGGAAGGAACGACCCAGTACTTC.